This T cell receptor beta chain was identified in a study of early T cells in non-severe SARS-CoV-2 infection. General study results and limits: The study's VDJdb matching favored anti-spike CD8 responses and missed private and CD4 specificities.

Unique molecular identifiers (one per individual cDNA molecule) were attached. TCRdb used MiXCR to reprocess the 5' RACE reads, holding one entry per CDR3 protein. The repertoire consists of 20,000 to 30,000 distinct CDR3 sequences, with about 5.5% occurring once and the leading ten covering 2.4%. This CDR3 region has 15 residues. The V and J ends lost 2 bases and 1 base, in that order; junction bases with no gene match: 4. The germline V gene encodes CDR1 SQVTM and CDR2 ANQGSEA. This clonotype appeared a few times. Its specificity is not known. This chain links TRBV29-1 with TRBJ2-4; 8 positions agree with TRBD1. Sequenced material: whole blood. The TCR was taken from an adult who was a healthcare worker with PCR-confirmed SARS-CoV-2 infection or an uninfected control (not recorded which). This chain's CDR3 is CSVEMQGAAKNIQYF. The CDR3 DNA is TGCAGCGTTGAAATGCAGGGGGCTGCCAAAAACATTCAGTACTTC.